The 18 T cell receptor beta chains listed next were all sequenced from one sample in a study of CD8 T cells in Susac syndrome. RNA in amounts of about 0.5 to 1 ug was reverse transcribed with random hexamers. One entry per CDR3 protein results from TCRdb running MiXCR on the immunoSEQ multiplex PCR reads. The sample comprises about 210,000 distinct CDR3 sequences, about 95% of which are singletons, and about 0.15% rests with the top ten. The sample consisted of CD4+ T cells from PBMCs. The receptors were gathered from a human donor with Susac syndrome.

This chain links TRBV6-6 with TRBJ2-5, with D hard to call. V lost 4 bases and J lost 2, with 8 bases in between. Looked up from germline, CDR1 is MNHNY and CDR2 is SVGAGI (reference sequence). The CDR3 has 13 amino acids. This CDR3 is CASSFRRQETQYF. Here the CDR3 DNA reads TGTGCCAGCAGTTTTCGAAGGCAAGAGACCCAGTACTTC.

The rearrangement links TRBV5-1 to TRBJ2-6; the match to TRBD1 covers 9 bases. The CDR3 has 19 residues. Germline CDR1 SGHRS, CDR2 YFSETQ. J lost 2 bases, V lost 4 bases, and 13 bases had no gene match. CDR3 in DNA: TGCGCCAGCAGCCAAGGACAGGGGAGCTTCCTCCCTGGGGCCAACGTCCTGACTTTC. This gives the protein CASSQGQGSFLPGANVLTF. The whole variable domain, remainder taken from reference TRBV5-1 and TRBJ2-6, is KAGVTQTPRYLIKTRGQQVTLSCSPISGHRSVSWYQQTPGQGLQFLFEYFSETQRNKGNFPGRFSGRQFSNSRSEMNVSTLELGDSALYLCASSQGQGSFLPGANVLTFGAGSRLTVL.

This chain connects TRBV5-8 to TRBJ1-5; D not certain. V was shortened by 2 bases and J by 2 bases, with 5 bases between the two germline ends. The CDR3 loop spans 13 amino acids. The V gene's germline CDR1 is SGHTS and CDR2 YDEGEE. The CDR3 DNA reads TGTGCCAGCAGCTTCCCGGGCAATCAGCCCCAGCATTTT. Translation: CASSFPGNQPQHF.

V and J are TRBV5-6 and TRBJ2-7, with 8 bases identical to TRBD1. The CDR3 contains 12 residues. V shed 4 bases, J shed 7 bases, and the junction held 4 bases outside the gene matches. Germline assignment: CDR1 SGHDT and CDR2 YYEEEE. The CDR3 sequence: CASSRTGWEQYF. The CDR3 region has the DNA TGTGCCAGCAGCCGGACAGGGTGGGAGCAGTACTTC.

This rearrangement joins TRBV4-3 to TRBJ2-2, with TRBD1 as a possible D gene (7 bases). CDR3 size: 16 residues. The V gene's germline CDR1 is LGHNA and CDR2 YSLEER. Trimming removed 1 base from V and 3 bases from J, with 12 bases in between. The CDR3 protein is CASSQGQGGDTGELFF. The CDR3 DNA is TGCGCCAGCAGCCAAGGACAGGGAGGCGACACCGGGGAGCTGTTTTTT.

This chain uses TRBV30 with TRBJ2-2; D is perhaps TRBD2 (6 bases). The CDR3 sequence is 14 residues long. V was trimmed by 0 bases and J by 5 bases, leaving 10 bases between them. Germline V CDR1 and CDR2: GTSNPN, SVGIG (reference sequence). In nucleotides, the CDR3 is TGTGCCTGGAGTGTACTTGGGGGGACCGGGGAGCTGTTTTTT. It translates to CAWSVLGGTGELFF.

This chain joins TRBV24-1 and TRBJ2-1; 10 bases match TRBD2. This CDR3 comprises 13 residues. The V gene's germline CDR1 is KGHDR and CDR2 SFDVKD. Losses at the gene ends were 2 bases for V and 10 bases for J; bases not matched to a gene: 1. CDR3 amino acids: CATSDSGLAEQFF. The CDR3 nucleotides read TGTGCCACCAGTGATTCGGGACTAGCGGAGCAGTTCTTC.

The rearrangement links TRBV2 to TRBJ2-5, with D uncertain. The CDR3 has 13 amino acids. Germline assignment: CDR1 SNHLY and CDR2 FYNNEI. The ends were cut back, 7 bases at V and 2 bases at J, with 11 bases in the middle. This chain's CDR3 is CASIPGSQETQYF. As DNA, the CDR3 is TGTGCCAGCATCCCGGGTAGTCAAGAGACCCAGTACTTC.

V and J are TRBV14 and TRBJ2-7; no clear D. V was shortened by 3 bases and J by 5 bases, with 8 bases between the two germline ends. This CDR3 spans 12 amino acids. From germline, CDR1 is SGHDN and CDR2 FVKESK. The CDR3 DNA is TGTGCCAGCAGCCAGGATGTAAACGAGCAGTACTTC. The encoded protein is CASSQDVNEQYF.

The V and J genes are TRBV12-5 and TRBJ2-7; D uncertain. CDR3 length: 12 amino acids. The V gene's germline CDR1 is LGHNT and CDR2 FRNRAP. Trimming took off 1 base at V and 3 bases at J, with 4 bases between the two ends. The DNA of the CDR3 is TGTGCTAGTGGTTTGGACGACTACGAGCAGTACTTC. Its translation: CASGLDDYEQYF.

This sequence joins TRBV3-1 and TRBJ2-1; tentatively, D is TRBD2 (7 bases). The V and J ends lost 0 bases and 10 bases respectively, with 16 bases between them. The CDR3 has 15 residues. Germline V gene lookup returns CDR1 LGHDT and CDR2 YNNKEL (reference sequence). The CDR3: CASSQEYGGQGEQFF. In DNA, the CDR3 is TGTGCCAGCAGCCAAGAATACGGGGGGCAGGGGGAGCAGTTCTTC.

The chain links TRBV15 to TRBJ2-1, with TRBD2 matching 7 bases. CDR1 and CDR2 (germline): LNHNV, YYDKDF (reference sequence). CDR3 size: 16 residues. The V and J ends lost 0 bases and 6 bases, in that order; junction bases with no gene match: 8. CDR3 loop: CATSRDLRGSGNEQFF. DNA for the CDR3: TGTGCCACCAGCAGAGATTTGCGGGGGTCCGGCAATGAGCAGTTCTTC. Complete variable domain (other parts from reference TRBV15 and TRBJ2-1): DAMVIQNPRYQVTQFGKPVTLSCSQTLNHNVMYWYQQKSSQAPKLLFHYYDKDFNNEADTPDNFQSRRPNTSFCFLDIRSPGLGDTAMYLCATSRDLRGSGNEQFFGPGTRLTVL.

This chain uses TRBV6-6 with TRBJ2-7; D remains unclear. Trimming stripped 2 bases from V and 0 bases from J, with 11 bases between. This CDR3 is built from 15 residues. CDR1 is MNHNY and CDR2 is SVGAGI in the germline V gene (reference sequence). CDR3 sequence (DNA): TGTGCCAGCAGTTACCCCGGACCCTCCTCCTACGAGCAGTACTTC. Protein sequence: CASSYPGPSSYEQYF.

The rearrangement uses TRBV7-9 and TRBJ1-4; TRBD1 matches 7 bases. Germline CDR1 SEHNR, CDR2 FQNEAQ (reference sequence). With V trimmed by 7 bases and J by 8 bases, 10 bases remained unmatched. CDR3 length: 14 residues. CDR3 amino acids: CASTRDRSEEKLFF. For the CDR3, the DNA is TGTGCCAGCACCAGGGACAGATCGGAGGAAAAACTGTTTTTT.

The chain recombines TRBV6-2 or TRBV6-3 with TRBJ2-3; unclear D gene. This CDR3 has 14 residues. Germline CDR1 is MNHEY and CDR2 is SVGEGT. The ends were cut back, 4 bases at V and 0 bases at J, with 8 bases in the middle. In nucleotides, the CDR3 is TGTGCCAGCAGTTTTGACGGAAGCACAGATACGCAGTATTTT. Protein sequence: CASSFDGSTDTQYF.

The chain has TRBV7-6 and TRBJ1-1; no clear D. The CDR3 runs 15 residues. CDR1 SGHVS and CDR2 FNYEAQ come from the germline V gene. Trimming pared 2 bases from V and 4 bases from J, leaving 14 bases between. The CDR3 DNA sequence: TGTGCCAGCAGCTTATTCTCCTCCCCGGGCACTGAAGCTTTCTTT. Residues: CASSLFSSPGTEAFF.

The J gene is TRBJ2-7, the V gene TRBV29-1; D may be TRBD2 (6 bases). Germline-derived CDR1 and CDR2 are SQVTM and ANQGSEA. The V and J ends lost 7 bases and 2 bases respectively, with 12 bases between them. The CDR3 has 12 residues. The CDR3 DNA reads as TGCAGCGCGGGGGACGGACCCTACGAGCAGTACTTC. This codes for CSAGDGPYEQYF.

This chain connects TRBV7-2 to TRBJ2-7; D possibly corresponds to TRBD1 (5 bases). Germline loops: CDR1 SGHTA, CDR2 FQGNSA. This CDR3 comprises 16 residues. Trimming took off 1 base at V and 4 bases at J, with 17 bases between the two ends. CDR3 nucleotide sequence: TGTGCCAGCAGCTTAGACCCTGGCAGGGTGAGGTACGAGCAGTACTTC. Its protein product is CASSLDPGRVRYEQYF.